This TCR beta chain was recovered during a study of T-cell reconstitution after alpha-beta-depleted transplantation in children. Trimming left V 4 bases short and J 2 bases short, with 15 bases between. Germline V gene data show CDR1 as SGHRS and CDR2 as YFSETQ. The CDR3 is 15 amino acids. Molecular barcoding with unique molecular identifiers was used for the TCRbeta library. TCRdb analysed the PCR reads with MiXCR anew, one entry per CDR3 protein. The sample shows around 700,000 distinct CDR3 sequences, about an eighth of them seen only once. There are a few counts of this clonotype. The receptor was isolated from a girl aged 2-15 years with congenital amegakaryocytic thrombocytopenia, due to receive a stem cell transplant. The V and J genes are TRBV5-1 and TRBJ2-5; D is undetermined. The sequenced sample was PBMCs, obtained before TCRalphabeta/CD19-depleted stem cell transplant. CDR3 region: CASSPRIGQQETQYF. The CDR3 nucleotides read TGCGCCAGCAGCCCACGTATTGGTCAGCAAGAGACCCAGTACTTC.